This TCR beta chain was obtained from a study of T cell responses to AZD1222 COVID-19 vaccine. Broader study findings: Baseline seropositivity characterized only 5 or 6 AZD1222 recipients. Without day 14 samples, only post-peak T cell repertoires were studied. In a largely white British group with more females than males, clonal diversity was possibly underestimated.

As to this clone: The antigen is unknown.

The CDR3 sequence is 14 residues long. V was shortened by 0 bases and J by 4 bases, with 10 bases between the two germline ends. The germline V gene has CDR1 SGHKS and CDR2 YYEKEE (reference sequence). Only in-frame clones appear in the TCRdb table, and some are missing; sequencing was by immunoSEQ multiplex PCR. Among under 150,000 clones, over 90% were seen once, and the ten largest hold 0.75% to 0.95%. Sequenced material: peripheral blood, taken on day 0 of AZD1222 vaccination. The origin of this receptor is an adult in good health. This chain uses TRBV5-5 with TRBJ1-2; D remains unclear. CDR3 loop: CASSLEWQSYGYTF. The CDR3, as DNA: TGTGCCAGCAGCTTGGAATGGCAGAGCTATGGCTACACCTTC.